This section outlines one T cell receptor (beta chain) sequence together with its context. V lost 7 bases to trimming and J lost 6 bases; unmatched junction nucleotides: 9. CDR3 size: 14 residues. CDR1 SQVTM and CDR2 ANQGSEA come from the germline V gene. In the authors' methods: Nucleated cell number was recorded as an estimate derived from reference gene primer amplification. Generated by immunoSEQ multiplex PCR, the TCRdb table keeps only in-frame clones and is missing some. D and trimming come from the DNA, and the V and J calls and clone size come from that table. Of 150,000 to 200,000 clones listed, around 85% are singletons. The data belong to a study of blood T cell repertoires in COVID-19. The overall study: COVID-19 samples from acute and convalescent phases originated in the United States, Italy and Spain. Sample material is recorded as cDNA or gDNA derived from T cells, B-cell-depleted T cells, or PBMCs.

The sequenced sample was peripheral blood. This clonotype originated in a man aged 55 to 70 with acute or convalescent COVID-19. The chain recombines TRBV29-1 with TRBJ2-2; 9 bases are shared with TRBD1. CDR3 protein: CSARGGQGAGELFF. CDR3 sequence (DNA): TGCAGCGCCAGAGGGGGACAGGGTGCCGGGGAGCTGTTTTTT.